This T cell receptor (beta chain) is from a study of T-cell reconstitution after alpha-beta-depleted transplantation in children. The CDR3 length is 13 residues. Trimming cost V 6 bases and J 6 bases; bases outside gene matches: 6. Germline CDR1 and CDR2: MNHEY and SMNVEV (reference sequence). For TCRbeta, the library was prepared with unique molecular identifiers. MiXCR, applied by TCRdb to the PCR reads, yields one record per CDR3 protein. The sample holds a few hundred thousand distinct CDR3 sequences, 11% seen once. The starting material was PBMCs from the stem cell graft donor, obtained from the stem cell graft. The source of this sequence is a human donor who donated a stem cell graft to a child with acute myeloid leukemia. The gene calls are TRBV27 and TRBJ1-2; TRBD1 agrees at 8 bases. The CDR3 region is CASRSRQGNGYTF. Written as DNA, the CDR3 is TGTGCCAGCAGAAGTAGACAGGGGAATGGCTACACCTTC.